A selection of T cell receptor beta chains follows, all from one sample in a study of blood T cell repertoires in COVID-19. Repertoires were generated with immunoSEQ multiplex PCR, while TCRdb's copy carries only in-frame clones and drops some. This table holds about 50,000 clones, around 86% found once. The specimen sequenced was peripheral blood. Receptor source: a woman of 80 years or more with COVID-19, enrolled during active disease. The conserved cysteine and the conserved F or W are not part of the CDR3 here.

ASSTQPSTDTQY	TRBV5-1	TRBJ2-3
ASNIPFARSSPLH	TRBV10-1	TRBJ1-6
ASSPVAGGNSPLH	TRBV18	TRBJ1-6
ASSGSGTKETQY	TRBV7-9	TRBJ2-5
ASSFSGTGGTEAF	TRBV7-3	TRBJ1-1
ASSLLGARTEAF	TRBV28	TRBJ1-1
ASSVVGTGLEQY	TRBV9	TRBJ2-7
SASAGVHSTDTQY	TRBV20-1	TRBJ2-3
ASSLRLAGAIYNEQF	TRBV5-6	TRBJ2-1
ASRLGQGGETQY	TRBV7-2	TRBJ2-5
ASSNLAVSQETQY	TRBV21-1	TRBJ2-5
ASSLRQADTQY	TRBV6-6	TRBJ2-3
ASSLMWSDEQY	TRBV28	TRBJ2-7
ASKQGPGNTGELF	TRBV6-5	TRBJ2-2
ADGTSGPSYEQY	TRBV19	TRBJ2-7
ASSRTGTANEQY	TRBV7-3	TRBJ2-7
ASTTGGRETQY	TRBV27	TRBJ2-5
ASSVGPGDTQY	TRBV9	TRBJ2-3
ASSTDRMGGETQY	TRBV28	TRBJ2-5
ASSQPARDTQY	TRBV3-1/TRBV3-2	TRBJ2-3
SVETGGMAF	TRBV29-1	TRBJ1-1
ASSQAGTGYEQY	TRBV4-1	TRBJ2-7
ASSVPGQQETQY	TRBV7-8	TRBJ2-5
ASMRTGTNYGYT	TRBV27	TRBJ1-2
ASSVRQRTSTDTQY	TRBV9	TRBJ2-3
ASSFEGTSTDTQY	TRBV5-1	TRBJ2-3
ASSRDSPLH	TRBV3-1/TRBV3-2	TRBJ1-6
ASSTRDRGEKLF	TRBV18	TRBJ1-4
ASSPTFRADTQY	TRBV3-1/TRBV3-2	TRBJ2-3
ASSTLSGGINNEQF	TRBV2	TRBJ2-1
ASSRGTSGRGYEQY	TRBV18	TRBJ2-7
AWSYAGETNEKLF	TRBV30	TRBJ1-4
AITLTSGGNEQF	TRBV10-3	TRBJ2-1
ATSDPRQGIQETQY	TRBV24-1	TRBJ2-5
ASSVSRTDTQY	TRBV2	TRBJ2-3
ASSILAGDTDTQY	TRBV6-2/TRBV6-3	TRBJ2-3
ASSRQTSGPSTDTQY	TRBV5-1	TRBJ2-3